This is a list of T cell receptor beta chains from one sample in a study of OX40 agonist ivuxolimab in advanced cancers. TCRdb's copy holds only in-frame clones and misses some; the assay was immunoSEQ multiplex PCR. The top ten clones hold over 0.15% of a sample with 120,000 or so clones, 85% to 95% of them seen once. This specimen was CD4+ or CD8+ T cells sorted from blood, taken in a trial of the OX40 agonist ivuxolimab. The source of these receptors is an adult with an advanced solid tumor such as melanoma, head and neck, liver or kidney cancer. CDR3s include the opening cysteine and the closing phenylalanine or tryptophan. D genes are given only for firm matches. Only some rows state a clone size, as once, few, many or a class for expanded clones.

CDR3: CASSRSGQDEQFF; DNA: TGTGCCAGCAGTCGTTCCGGACAAGATGAGCAGTTCTTC; J: TRBJ2-1; size: .; D: .; V: TRBV6-5
CDR3: CASSQRGLNTGELFF; DNA: TGTGCCAGCAGTCAGCGGGGGCTGAACACCGGGGAGCTGTTTTTT; J: TRBJ2-2; size: .; D: TRBD2; V: TRBV6-1
CDR3: CASSLDSVYEQYF; DNA: TGTGCCAGCAGCTTAGACAGTGTCTACGAGCAGTACTTC; J: TRBJ2-7; size: .; D: .; V: TRBV5-6
CDR3: CASSYTSGGTQETQYF; DNA: TGCGCCAGCAGCTACACTAGCGGGGGGACTCAAGAGACCCAGTACTTC; J: TRBJ2-5; size: .; D: TRBD2; V: TRBV5-1
CDR3: CATRPGRPYGYTF; DNA: TGTGCCACAAGGCCAGGCAGACCCTATGGCTACACCTTC; J: TRBJ1-2; size: .; D: .; V: TRBV19
CDR3: CASSFRSRENNEQFF; DNA: TGTGCCAGCAGTTTTCGGTCTAGAGAGAACAATGAGCAGTTCTTC; J: TRBJ2-1; size: .; D: .; V: TRBV27
CDR3: CASSFRLAGVSLDTQYF; DNA: TGTGCCAGCAGCTTCCGCCTAGCGGGAGTAAGTCTCGATACGCAGTATTTT; J: TRBJ2-3; size: .; D: TRBD2; V: TRBV7-2
CDR3: CASSPARGITDTQYF; DNA: TGTGCCAGCAGCCCGGCGCGGGGTATCACAGATACGCAGTATTTT; J: TRBJ2-3; size: .; D: .; V: TRBV6-5
CDR3: CASSPTGTPRETQYF; DNA: TGTGCCAGCAGCCCAACAGGGACTCCTAGGGAGACCCAGTACTTC; J: TRBJ2-5; size: .; D: .; V: TRBV7-3
CDR3: CASSLGSGLSTDTQYF; DNA: TGTGCCAGCAGCTTAGGTAGCGGACTAAGCACAGATACGCAGTATTTT; J: TRBJ2-3; size: .; D: .; V: TRBV7-6
CDR3: CASRRLLGSGGANVLTF; DNA: TGTGCCAGCAGGCGCCTCTTGGGATCAGGTGGGGCCAACGTCCTGACTTTC; J: TRBJ2-6; size: .; D: .; V: TRBV2
CDR3: CASSAGQGLGNQPQHF; DNA: TGTGCCAGCAGCGCTGGACAGGGGTTGGGCAATCAGCCCCAGCATTTT; J: TRBJ1-5; size: .; D: TRBD1; V: TRBV9
CDR3: CASSSGGTGSNYGYTF; DNA: TGTGCCAGCAGCTCCGGAGGGACAGGGAGCAACTATGGCTACACCTTC; J: TRBJ1-2; size: .; D: TRBD1; V: TRBV9
CDR3: CSVGAGGGASTDTQYF; DNA: TGCAGCGTTGGGGCGGGAGGAGGAGCAAGCACAGATACGCAGTATTTT; J: TRBJ2-3; size: .; D: TRBD2; V: TRBV29-1
CDR3: CTSSQRLTF; DNA: TGCACCAGCAGCCAACGCCTGACCTTC; J: TRBJ2-4; size: .; D: .; V: TRBV1
CDR3: CSVGGGLAGGKETQYF; DNA: TGCAGCGTTGGGGGGGGACTAGCGGGAGGAAAAGAGACCCAGTACTTC; J: TRBJ2-5; size: .; D: TRBD2; V: TRBV29-1
CDR3: CASSPNGQGQETQYF; DNA: TGTGCCAGCAGTCCAAACGGACAGGGCCAAGAGACCCAGTACTTC; J: TRBJ2-5; size: .; D: TRBD1; V: TRBV7-3
CDR3: CASSRTSGSLSEQYF; DNA: TGTGCCAGCAGTCGGACTAGCGGGAGCCTTAGCGAGCAGTACTTC; J: TRBJ2-7; size: once; D: TRBD2; V: TRBV2
CDR3: CASRKDFGNTEAFF; DNA: TGTGCCAGCAGGAAGGATTTTGGGAACACTGAAGCTTTCTTT; J: TRBJ1-1; size: .; D: .; V: TRBV14
CDR3: CASIQDRGRETQYF; DNA: TGTGCCAGCATTCAGGACAGGGGCCGAGAGACCCAGTACTTC; J: TRBJ2-5; size: .; D: TRBD1; V: TRBV6-5
CDR3: CASSWTGFQETQYF; DNA: TGCGCCAGCAGCTGGACAGGGTTCCAAGAGACCCAGTACTTC; J: TRBJ2-5; size: once; D: TRBD1; V: TRBV5-1
CDR3: CASRPIAQGHEQFF; DNA: TGTGCCAGCAGACCGATAGCACAGGGTCATGAGCAGTTCTTC; J: TRBJ2-1; size: .; D: .; V: TRBV9
CDR3: CASKEQGAYEQYF; DNA: TGTGCCAGTAAAGAACAGGGGGCCTACGAGCAGTACTTC; J: TRBJ2-7; size: .; D: TRBD1; V: TRBV19
CDR3: CASSQESNQPQHF; DNA: TGTGCCAGCAGCCAAGAGAGCAATCAGCCCCAGCATTTT; J: TRBJ1-5; size: .; D: .; V: TRBV14
CDR3: CASSFLGDEQFF; DNA: TGCGCCAGCAGCTTCCTAGGAGACGAGCAGTTCTTC; J: TRBJ2-1; size: .; D: .; V: TRBV5-1
CDR3: CAWSVAGTTGEAFF; DNA: TGTGCCTGGAGTGTAGCGGGGACGACAGGTGAAGCTTTCTTT; J: TRBJ1-1; size: .; D: .; V: TRBV30
CDR3: CASHSVAGEQFF; DNA: TGTGCCTCCCATTCAGTAGCGGGAGAGCAGTTCTTC; J: TRBJ2-1; size: .; D: TRBD2; V: TRBV30
CDR3: CASSFGQGTDTQYF; DNA: TGTGCCAGCAGCTTTGGGCAGGGTACAGATACGCAGTATTTT; J: TRBJ2-3; size: .; D: .; V: TRBV5-4
CDR3: CASSLARETQYF; DNA: TGTGCCAGCAGCTTAGCTAGAGAGACCCAGTACTTC; J: TRBJ2-5; size: .; D: .; V: TRBV7-8
CDR3: CASRPPASSEQYF; DNA: TGTGCCAGCAGGCCTCCGGCTAGCTCCGAGCAGTACTTC; J: TRBJ2-7; size: .; D: .; V: TRBV28
CDR3: CASSFRRQGINEQFF; DNA: TGTGCCAGCAGCTTCCGGCGACAGGGCATCAATGAGCAGTTCTTC; J: TRBJ2-1; size: .; D: TRBD1; V: TRBV11-2
CDR3: CASSGHLSYEQYF; DNA: TGTGCCAGCAGCGGGCACCTATCCTACGAGCAGTACTTC; J: TRBJ2-7; size: .; D: .; V: TRBV27
CDR3: CASCRVFDEKLFF; DNA: TGTGCCAGCTGCAGGGTGTTCGATGAAAAACTGTTTTTT; J: TRBJ1-4; size: few; D: .; V: TRBV6-1
CDR3: CASSLAQGAKVVGELFF; DNA: TGTGCCAGCAGCTTGGCGCAGGGGGCAAAGGTAGTCGGGGAGCTGTTTTTT; J: TRBJ2-2; size: .; D: TRBD1; V: TRBV5-6
CDR3: CASRTTAPNSPLHF; DNA: TGTGCCAGCAGAACGACCGCTCCGAATTCACCCCTCCACTTT; J: TRBJ1-6; size: .; D: .; V: TRBV9
CDR3: CASSIDLSGSFGELFF; DNA: TGTGCCAGTAGTATAGATCTTAGCGGGAGCTTCGGGGAGCTGTTTTTT; J: TRBJ2-2; size: few; D: TRBD2; V: TRBV19
CDR3: CASSPREGTSGGASTDTQYF; DNA: TGTGCCAGCAGCCCCCGGGAGGGGACTAGCGGGGGGGCTAGCACAGATACGCAGTATTTT; J: TRBJ2-3; size: .; D: .; V: TRBV21-1
CDR3: CASSYPGLAGGSMGAYEQYF; DNA: TGTGCCAGCAGTTACCCTGGACTAGCGGGAGGGTCCATGGGGGCTTACGAGCAGTACTTC; J: TRBJ2-7; size: .; D: TRBD2; V: TRBV28
CDR3: CASSPRGSRYGYTF; DNA: TGTGCCAGCAGCCCCCGGGGGTCCCGATATGGCTACACCTTC; J: TRBJ1-2; size: .; D: .; V: TRBV5-8
CDR3: CASSAAVATNEKLFF; DNA: TGTGCCAGCTCAGCCGCCGTTGCAACTAATGAAAAACTGTTTTTT; J: TRBJ1-4; size: once; D: .; V: TRBV18
CDR3: CASSVGLAGNTGELFF; DNA: TGTGCCAGCAGCGTAGGGCTAGCGGGGAACACCGGGGAGCTGTTTTTT; J: TRBJ2-2; size: .; D: TRBD2; V: TRBV9
CDR3: CASSLSPDTQYF; DNA: TGTGCCAGCAGCCTTTCACCAGATACGCAGTATTTT; J: TRBJ2-3; size: .; D: .; V: TRBV6-5
CDR3: CASTVRSSYEQYF; DNA: TGTGCCAGCACGGTGCGGAGCTCCTACGAGCAGTACTTC; J: TRBJ2-7; size: .; D: .; V: TRBV2
CDR3: CASSLTSFRADTQYF; DNA: TGTGCCAGCAGCTTAACTTCTTTTCGCGCAGATACGCAGTATTTT; J: TRBJ2-3; size: .; D: .; V: TRBV7-2
CDR3: CASSYVMDSPLHF; DNA: TGTGCCAGCAGCTACGTAATGGATTCACCCCTCCACTTT; J: TRBJ1-6; size: .; D: .; V: TRBV7-8
CDR3: CASSSIPGQVKFTGELFF; DNA: TGTGCCAGCAGCTCCATTCCGGGACAGGTTAAATTTACCGGGGAGCTGTTTTTT; J: TRBJ2-2; size: .; D: TRBD1; V: TRBV7-3
CDR3: CASTIGLATDTQYF; DNA: TGTGCCAGCACCATCGGACTAGCTACAGATACGCAGTATTTT; J: TRBJ2-3; size: .; D: TRBD2; V: TRBV2
CDR3: CASGTTSIGNTGELFF; DNA: TGTGCCAGCGGGACCACCTCCATTGGGAACACCGGGGAGCTGTTTTTT; J: TRBJ2-2; size: .; D: .; V: TRBV7-3
CDR3: CASSLVGLRGFYEQYF; DNA: TGTGCCAGCAGCTTGGTGGGGCTAAGAGGCTTCTACGAGCAGTACTTC; J: TRBJ2-7; size: .; D: .; V: TRBV5-8
CDR3: CASSLTGNYEQYF; DNA: TGCGCCAGCAGCTTAACAGGGAACTACGAGCAGTACTTC; J: TRBJ2-7; size: .; D: .; V: TRBV5-1
CDR3: CASSFGPDLSNEQFF; DNA: TGTGCCAGCAGCTTTGGACCCGATCTGAGCAATGAGCAGTTCTTC; J: TRBJ2-1; size: .; D: .; V: TRBV7-3
CDR3: CASSRGTYYEQYF; DNA: TGTGCCAGCAGCCGGGGGACATACTACGAGCAGTACTTC; J: TRBJ2-7; size: .; D: .; V: TRBV2
CDR3: CASSLVLGYTF; DNA: TGTGCCAGCAGCTTGGTGCTTGGCTACACCTTC; J: TRBJ1-2; size: .; D: .; V: TRBV7-2
CDR3: CASSKRTGKETQYF; DNA: TGTGCCAGCAGTAAACGGACAGGGAAAGAGACCCAGTACTTC; J: TRBJ2-5; size: .; D: TRBD1; V: TRBV28
CDR3: CASSNGLYGYTF; DNA: TGTGCCAGCAGCAACGGGCTTTATGGCTACACCTTC; J: TRBJ1-2; size: .; D: .; V: TRBV6-1
CDR3: CASSRGHSFNYGYTF; DNA: TGTGCCAGCAGTCGGGGACATTCGTTTAACTATGGCTACACCTTC; J: TRBJ1-2; size: .; D: .; V: TRBV2
CDR3: CASRQTGSDGYTF; DNA: TGTGCCAGCAGGCAGACAGGGTCTGATGGCTACACCTTC; J: TRBJ1-2; size: .; D: TRBD1; V: TRBV27
CDR3: CASSIGSGTAKETQYF; DNA: TGTGCCAGTAGTATCGGATCCGGGACAGCCAAAGAGACCCAGTACTTC; J: TRBJ2-5; size: .; D: TRBD1; V: TRBV19